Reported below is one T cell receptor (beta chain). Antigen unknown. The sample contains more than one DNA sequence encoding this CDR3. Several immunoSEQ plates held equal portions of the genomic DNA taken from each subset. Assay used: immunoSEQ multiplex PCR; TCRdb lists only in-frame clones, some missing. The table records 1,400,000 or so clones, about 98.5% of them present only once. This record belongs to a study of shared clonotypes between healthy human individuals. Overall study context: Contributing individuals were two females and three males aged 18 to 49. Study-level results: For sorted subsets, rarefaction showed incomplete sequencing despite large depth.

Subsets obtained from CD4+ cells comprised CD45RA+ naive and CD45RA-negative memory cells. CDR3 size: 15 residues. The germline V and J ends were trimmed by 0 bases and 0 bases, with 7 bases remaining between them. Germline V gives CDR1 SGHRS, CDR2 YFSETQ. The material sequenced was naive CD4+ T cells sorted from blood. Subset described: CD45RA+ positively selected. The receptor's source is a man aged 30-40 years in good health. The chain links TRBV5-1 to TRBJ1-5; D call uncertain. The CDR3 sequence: CASSLDGYSNQPQHF. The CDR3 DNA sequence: TGCGCCAGCAGCTTGGACGGTTATAGCAATCAGCCCCAGCATTTT.